This TCR beta chain was retrieved from a study of preoperative IRX-2 immunotherapy in early breast cancer (dated by TCRdb to between 2018 and 2020). To note about this clone: This clone's antigen is unknown. Base qualities are not recorded, but no much larger clone differs from it by a single base.

CDR3 length: 12 amino acids, cysteine to phenylalanine. Kept here is only the CDR3 DNA, which spans 36 bases and is read in frame from base 1. The germline V gene specifies SQVTM as CDR1 and ANQGSEA as CDR2. Trimming leaves V shorter by 4 bases and J shorter by 7 bases, with the junction holding 2 bases beyond the gene matches. Library construction relied on the immunoSEQ multiplex PCR assay. TCRdb carries this immuneACCESS record with in-frame sequences only. Its versions omit some clonotypes, under half of them owing to an unresolved V gene in the studies checked, with the rest unexplained. This sample lists 30,000 to 35,000 clones; roughly four fifths were detected once. Of the sample, 2.5% is held by the ten largest clones. The treatment or condition label, as the study defines it: preoperative locoregional IRX-2 cytokine immunotherapy. The samples were obtained from a phase Ib study that tested preoperative, locoregional IRX-2 cytokine immunotherapy designed to prime immune responses. Donors were patients with early-stage breast cancer who received IRX-2 before surgery.

This sequence originates from a human donor with breast cancer. Source: lymph node tissue, taken from a patient treated with IRX-2 immunotherapy. The V and J segments used are TRBV29-1 and TRBJ2-4; TRBD1 aligns with 9 central bases. The DNA sequence is given as TGCAGCGTTGTACAGGGGGCGAACATTCAGTACTTC. Its translation reads: CSVVQGANIQYF.